The present entry profiles one T cell receptor (beta chain) with its context. What it binds is not known. The entry originates in a study of early T cells in non-severe SARS-CoV-2 infection. For the study at large: The chains were unpaired, and the sequenced material was bulk RNA from unsorted whole blood.

Individual cDNA molecules were tagged with unique molecular identifiers, the study reported. MiXCR, run by TCRdb on the 5' RACE reads, gives a single entry per CDR3 protein. The data show around 99,000 distinct CDR3 sequences, with around 16% seen just once and 4.5% to 6% held by the top ten. Overall study findings and caveats: Anti-spike CD8 specificities were favored by VDJdb matching, whose results missed private and CD4 specificities.

CDR1 and CDR2 from the germline V gene are PRHDT and FYEKMQ (reference sequence). The CDR3 is made up of 13 amino acids. Trimming pared 4 bases from V and 6 bases from J, leaving 10 bases between. The clonotype originates from an adult who was a healthcare worker with PCR-confirmed SARS-CoV-2 infection or an uninfected control (not recorded which). V gene TRBV13 combines with J gene TRBJ2-1; D is possibly TRBD1 or TRBD2 (5 bases each). The sequencing here drew on whole blood, taken at baseline. CDR3 sequence (DNA): TGTGCCAGCAGCTCGGGACGCCGCAATGAGCAGTTCTTC. It encodes CASSSGRRNEQFF.